These 11 T cell receptor beta chains were sequenced from one sample in a study of control samples from healthy donors and cancer patients. The method was immunoSEQ multiplex PCR; TCRdb's version includes in-frame clones alone and lacks a portion of them. The sample yields 150,000 to 200,000 clones, 90% seen once. The sequenced sample consisted of blood. All receptors derive from a woman between 50 and 59 years old in good health.

The V gene is TRBV27, the J gene TRBJ1-3, with a weak D call TRBD1 (6 bases). Germline V gives CDR1 MNHEY, CDR2 SMNVEV (reference sequence). This CDR3 comprises 15 residues. Trimming stripped 0 bases from V and 4 bases from J, with 10 bases between. For the CDR3, the DNA is TGTGCCAGCAGTTTATCGGCAGGGGTAGGAAACACCATATATTTT. Its translation: CASSLSAGVGNTIYF.

This sequence joins TRBV6-4 and TRBJ2-7, with D tentatively TRBD1 (6 bases). The CDR3 has 15 residues. The V gene lost 6 bases and the J gene lost 6 bases, with 21 bases spanning the gap. In germline, CDR1 is MRHNA, CDR2 SNTAGT. Written as DNA, the CDR3 is TGTGCCAGCAGGAACACTCAGGGGTCGCCCTGCGAGCAGTACTTC. Translated: CASRNTQGSPCEQYF.

This chain joins TRBV3-1 (or the pseudogene TRBV3-2) and TRBJ2-1; D not certain. V shed 3 bases and J shed 0 bases, with 18 bases lying between them. Germline V gives CDR1 LGHDT, CDR2 YNNKEL (reference sequence). CDR3 length: 18 residues. The CDR3 DNA reads as TGTGCCAGCAGCCAGAGCCCCCATGGTGGCGACTCCTACAATGAGCAGTTCTTC. It specifies CASSQSPHGGDSYNEQFF.

The rearrangement links TRBV7-2 to TRBJ2-5, with TRBD1 matching over 10 bases. Looked up from germline, CDR1 is SGHTA and CDR2 is FQGNSA. This CDR3 contains 17 residues. Losses at the gene ends were 5 bases for V and 1 base for J; bases not matched to a gene: 10. CDR3 bases: TGTGCCAGCAGCGTCGCCGGGACAGGGGCCTTCCAAGAGACCCAGTACTTC. Protein product: CASSVAGTGAFQETQYF.

The rearrangement joins TRBV7-9 to TRBJ1-4; TRBD1 agrees at 12 bases. CDR1 and CDR2 (germline): SEHNR, FQNEAQ (reference sequence). The CDR3 contains 16 residues. V was pared by 0 bases and J by 8 bases, with 4 bases of the junction left unmatched. The CDR3 reads CASSLASGTGGEKLFF. The DNA for the CDR3 is TGTGCCAGCAGCTTAGCCTCAGGGACAGGGGGCGAAAAACTGTTTTTT.

The gene calls are TRBV2 and TRBJ2-5; 7 nucleotides align to TRBD1. The CDR3 loop spans 13 amino acids. The germline gives CDR1 SNHLY, CDR2 FYNNEI. With 3 bases clipped from V and 5 bases from J, the junction kept 3 bases outside the gene matches. The CDR3 sequence: CASSERGQETQYF. The DNA of the CDR3 is TGTGCCAGCAGTGAGAGGGGGCAGGAGACCCAGTACTTC.

The chain employs TRBV29-1 and TRBJ2-1; 10 nucleotides agree with TRBD2. V was clipped by 4 bases and J by 6 bases; unmatched bases: 6. The CDR3 is 14 amino acids. CDR1 is SQVTM, CDR2 ANQGSEA, per germline. The CDR3 spells CSVVAVAGGNEQFF. The CDR3 nucleotides read TGCAGCGTTGTTGCGGTAGCGGGAGGCAATGAGCAGTTCTTC.

This chain joins TRBV3-1 (or the pseudogene TRBV3-2) and TRBJ1-6; a possible D gene is TRBD1 (5 bases). The CDR3 contains 14 residues. V was trimmed by 1 base and J by 8 bases, leaving 9 bases between them. Germline V CDR1 and CDR2: LGHDT, YNNKEL (reference sequence). The CDR3 sequence: CASSQVQGDSPLHF. The CDR3 coding sequence is TGTGCCAGCAGCCAAGTGCAGGGAGATTCACCCCTCCACTTT.

The chain carries TRBV28 and TRBJ1-2, with no clear D. This CDR3 is 13 amino acids long. Trimming left V 5 bases short and J 1 base short, with 8 bases between. Per the germline V gene, CDR1 is MDHEN and CDR2 is SYDVKM. The DNA for the CDR3 is TGTGCCAGCAGTACCGACTTTAACTATGGCTACACCTTC. Its protein is CASSTDFNYGYTF.

This chain joins TRBV27 and TRBJ1-1; D gene uncertain. Deletions cut 9 bases from V and 2 bases from J, with 10 bases between. There are 12 residues in the CDR3. The germline CDR1 and CDR2 sequences are MNHEY and SMNVEV (reference sequence). CDR3 sequence reads: CASKWGNTEAFF. DNA of the CDR3: TGTGCCAGTAAATGGGGAAACACTGAAGCTTTCTTT.

This chain links TRBV18 with TRBJ1-4, with D unresolved. The V and J ends lost 6 bases and 0 bases respectively, with 11 bases between them. Germline assignment: CDR1 KGHSH and CDR2 LQKENI. This CDR3 is 15 amino acids long. CDR3 nucleotide sequence: TGTGCCAGCTCTCCCATCGGGGCAACTAATGAAAAACTGTTTTTT. Residues: CASSPIGATNEKLFF.